This TCR beta chain was profiled in a study of T cells after yellow fever vaccination. Across the study: Fractions containing few cells were prepared with SMART-Seq v4 Ultra Low Input.

TCRdb re-called the 5' RACE reads through MiXCR, storing one row per CDR3 protein. The profile covers some 48,000 distinct CDR3 sequences, with around 6.4% appearing a single time and roughly a tenth taken by the ten largest. Study findings and constraints: The study re-detected most primary-vaccination clones after the booster (nearly 97% CD4, roughly 85% CD8). The study noted that FACS-sorted repertoires could contain abundant clonotypes contaminating from the bulk population.

This CDR3 contains 16 residues. Trimming took 1 base from V and 7 from J; bases not matched to a gene: 8. Germline V gene data show CDR1 as SGHTA and CDR2 as FQGNSA. The sequences come from PBMCs, either bulk or a sorted T-cell subset (CD4+, CD8+, memory, or dextramer-sorted; not recorded which), collected 45 days after the yellow fever booster vaccination. The sequence was collected from a man younger than 40 who received the YFV17D yellow fever vaccine. The V call is TRBV7-2, the J call TRBJ2-5, with TRBD1 matching 11 bases. The CDR3 protein is CASSLGGSGQGGTQYF. The DNA for the CDR3 is TGTGCCAGCAGCTTAGGAGGTTCGGGACAGGGGGGGACCCAGTACTTC.